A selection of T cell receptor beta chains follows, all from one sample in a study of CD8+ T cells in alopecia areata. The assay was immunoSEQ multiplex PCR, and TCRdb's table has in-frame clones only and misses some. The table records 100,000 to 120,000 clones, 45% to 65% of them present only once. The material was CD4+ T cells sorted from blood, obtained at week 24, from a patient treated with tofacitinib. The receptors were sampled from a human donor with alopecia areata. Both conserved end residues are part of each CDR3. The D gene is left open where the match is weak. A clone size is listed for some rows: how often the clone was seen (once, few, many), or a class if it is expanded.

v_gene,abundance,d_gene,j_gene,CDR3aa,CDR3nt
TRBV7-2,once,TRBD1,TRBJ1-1,CASSVQPGGTEAFF,TGTGCCAGCAGCGTTCAGCCAGGGGGCACTGAAGCTTTCTTT
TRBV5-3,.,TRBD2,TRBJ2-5,CARRRGLAGRPGQETQYF,TGTGCCAGAAGACGAGGGCTAGCGGGGAGGCCGGGACAAGAGACCCAGTACTTC
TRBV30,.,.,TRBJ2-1,CAWCASSYNEQFF,TGTGCCTGGTGTGCGAGCTCCTACAATGAGCAGTTCTTC
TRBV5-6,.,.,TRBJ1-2,CASSSDIKGYTF,TGTGCCAGCAGCTCGGACATTAAAGGCTACACCTTC
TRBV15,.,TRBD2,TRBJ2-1,CATSRASGGADEQFF,TGTGCCACCAGCAGAGCTAGCGGGGGGGCCGATGAGCAGTTCTTC
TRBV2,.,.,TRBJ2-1,CASRAPGVRAYNEQFF,TGTGCCAGCAGGGCTCCAGGGGTACGCGCGTACAATGAGCAGTTCTTC
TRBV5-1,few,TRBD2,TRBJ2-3,CASSFGSGGKQDTQYF,TGCGCCAGCAGCTTTGGTAGCGGGGGCAAGCAAGATACGCAGTATTTT
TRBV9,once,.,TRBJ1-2,CASSPQKGNYYGYTF,TGTGCCAGCAGCCCCCAAAAGGGGAATTACTATGGCTACACCTTC
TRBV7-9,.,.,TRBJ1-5,CASSLGQEPQHF,TGTGCCAGCAGCTTAGGTCAGGAGCCCCAGCATTTT
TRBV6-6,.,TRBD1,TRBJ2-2,CASSNLDRGFAGELFF,TGTGCCAGCAGTAACTTGGACAGGGGGTTTGCCGGGGAGCTGTTTTTT
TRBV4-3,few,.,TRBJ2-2,CASSQEILRATNTGELFF,TGCGCCAGCAGCCAAGAGATACTCAGGGCGACGAACACCGGGGAGCTGTTTTTT
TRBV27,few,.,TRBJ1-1,CATHSTGLPYEAFF,TGTGCCACTCACTCGACAGGACTCCCTTATGAAGCTTTCTTT
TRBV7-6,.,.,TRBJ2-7,CASSIRGQAGEQYF,TGTGCCAGCAGCATTAGAGGACAGGCGGGGGAGCAGTACTTC
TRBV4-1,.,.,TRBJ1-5,CASSPQGPNQPQHF,TGCGCCAGCAGCCCACAGGGCCCTAATCAGCCCCAGCATTTT
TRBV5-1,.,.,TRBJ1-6,CASSLVPRGVGYNSPLHF,TGCGCCAGCAGCTTGGTACCCAGGGGAGTGGGCTATAATTCACCCCTCCACTTT
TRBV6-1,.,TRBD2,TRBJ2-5,CASRLGTTQETQYF,TGTGCCAGCAGACTCGGGACTACACAAGAGACCCAGTACTTC
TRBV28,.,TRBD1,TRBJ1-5,CASSRRTGGYQPQHF,TGTGCCAGCAGTCGCCGGACAGGGGGGTATCAGCCCCAGCATTTT
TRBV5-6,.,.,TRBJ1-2,CASSFQGIDGYTF,TGTGCCAGCAGCTTTCAAGGGATCGATGGCTACACCTTC
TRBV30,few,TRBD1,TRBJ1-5,CAWRTGGGQPQHF,TGTGCCTGGAGGACAGGGGGCGGTCAGCCCCAGCATTTT
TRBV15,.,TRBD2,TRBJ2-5,CATSGRFGLAGGTQYF,TGTGCCACCAGCGGAAGATTTGGACTAGCGGGAGGGACCCAGTACTTC
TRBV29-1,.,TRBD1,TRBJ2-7,CSVRQGSSYEQYF,TGCAGCGTCAGACAGGGATCTTCCTACGAGCAGTACTTC
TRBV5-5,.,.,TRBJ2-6,CASSLDAAAGANVLTF,TGTGCCAGCAGCTTGGACGCGGCAGCTGGGGCCAACGTCCTGACTTTC
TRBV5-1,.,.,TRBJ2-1,CASSLGTSYNEQFF,TGCGCCAGCAGCCTAGGGACCAGTTACAATGAGCAGTTCTTC
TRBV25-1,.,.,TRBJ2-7,CASSVGYEQYF,TGTGCCAGCAGTGTGGGGTACGAGCAGTACTTC
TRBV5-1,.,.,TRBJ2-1,CASTSSGPSSDWPNEQFF,TGCGCCAGCACCTCCTCGGGACCTAGCTCGGACTGGCCCAATGAGCAGTTCTTC
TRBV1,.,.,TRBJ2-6,CTSSQDFRESGANVLTF,TGCACCAGCAGCCAGGACTTCAGGGAATCTGGGGCCAACGTCCTGACTTTC
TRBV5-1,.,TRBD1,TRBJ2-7,CASSLEGQGVSYEQYF,TGCGCCAGCAGCTTGGAAGGTCAGGGGGTTTCCTACGAGCAGTACTTC
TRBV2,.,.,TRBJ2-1,CASADRDNEQFF,TGTGCCAGCGCGGACAGAGACAATGAGCAGTTCTTC
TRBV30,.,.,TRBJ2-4,CAWSGSDIQYF,TGTGCCTGGAGCGGGTCGGACATTCAGTACTTC
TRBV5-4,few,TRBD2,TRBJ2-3,CASTPGLAGDTQYF,TGTGCCAGCACCCCCGGACTAGCAGGCGATACGCAGTATTTT
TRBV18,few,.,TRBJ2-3,CASSPQTGTDTQYF,TGTGCCAGCTCACCACAAACGGGAACAGATACGCAGTATTTT
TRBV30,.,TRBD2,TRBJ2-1,CAWVAGGYNEQFF,TGTGCCTGGGTAGCGGGGGGCTACAATGAGCAGTTCTTC
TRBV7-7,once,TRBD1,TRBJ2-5,CASSATGSGETQYF,TGTGCTAGCAGCGCGACAGGGTCTGGAGAGACCCAGTACTTC
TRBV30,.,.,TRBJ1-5,CAWSEVGFTIAQPQHF,TGTGCCTGGAGTGAGGTAGGGTTTACGATTGCTCAGCCCCAGCATTTT
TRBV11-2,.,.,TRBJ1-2,CASSLEKRRYTF,TGTGCCAGCAGCTTAGAGAAGAGACGCTACACCTTC
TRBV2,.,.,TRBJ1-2,CASIIPARIASNYGYTF,TGTGCCAGCATAATTCCCGCCAGAATAGCCTCTAACTATGGCTACACCTTC
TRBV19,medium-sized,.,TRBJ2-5,CASSRGLLQETQYF,TGTGCCAGTAGTAGGGGGCTTTTGCAAGAGACCCAGTACTTC
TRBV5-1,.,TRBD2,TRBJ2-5,CASSTATGGPGETQYF,TGCGCCAGCAGCACCGCGACGGGGGGGCCGGGAGAGACCCAGTACTTC
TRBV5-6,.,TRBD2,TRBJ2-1,CASSPLGTSGYNEQFF,TGTGCCAGCAGCCCTTTGGGGACTAGCGGCTACAATGAGCAGTTCTTC